The 8 T cell receptor beta chains listed next were all sequenced from one sample in a study of shared clonotypes between healthy human individuals. Terminally differentiated effector memory CD45RA+ cells were excluded by CCR7 positive selection of CD45RO-negative cells. TCRdb's copy holds only in-frame clones and misses some; the assay was immunoSEQ multiplex PCR. Of about 750,000 clones in the sample, about 91% were seen once. Sequenced sample: naive CD8+ T cells sorted from blood. The receptors were sampled from a man aged 25-45 years in good health.

The chain carries TRBV7-3 and TRBJ2-5; 8 positions match TRBD2. The V segment lost 3 bases and the J segment 5 bases; nucleotides outside the gene matches: 5. CDR1 is SGHTA and CDR2 is FQGTGA in the germline V gene. The CDR3 has 14 amino acids. The CDR3 sequence: CASSLSGSWETQYF. CDR3 coding DNA: TGTGCCAGCAGCTTGAGCGGGAGTTGGGAGACCCAGTACTTC. Full variable domain (rest looked up from reference TRBV7-3 and TRBJ2-5): GAGVSQTPSNKVTEKGKYVELRCDPISGHTALYWYRQSLGQGPEFLIYFQGTGAADDSGLPNDRFFAVRPEGSVSTLKIQRTERGDSAVYLCASSLSGSWETQYFGPGTRLLVL.

The chain links TRBV19 to TRBJ2-6, with 7 positions matching TRBD1. CDR3 size: 18 residues. Germline CDR1 is LNHDA and CDR2 is SQIVND (reference sequence). V was clipped by 5 bases and J by 2 bases; unmatched bases: 12. The CDR3 spells CASSPRQGSLAGANVLTF. In DNA, the CDR3 is TGTGCCAGTAGTCCTAGACAGGGTTCTCTGGCTGGGGCCAACGTCCTGACTTTC.

The chain has TRBV7-9 and TRBJ1-5; the match to TRBD1 covers 7 bases. CDR3 length: 15 amino acids. Germline CDR1 and CDR2: SEHNR and FQNEAQ (reference sequence). The V and J ends lost 5 bases and 2 bases, in that order; junction bases with no gene match: 6. This CDR3 reads CASSADRERNQPQHF. The CDR3 DNA reads as TGTGCCAGCAGCGCAGACAGGGAGCGCAATCAGCCCCAGCATTTT.

This clone was seen just once. J is TRBJ2-7 and V is TRBV9, with 11 bases fitting TRBD2. The CDR3 loop spans 16 amino acids. Trimming took 0 bases from V and 4 from J; bases not matched to a gene: 6. CDR1 is SGDLS and CDR2 is YYNGEE in the germline V gene. The CDR3 sequence is CASSVGITSGSYEQYF. The CDR3 bases are TGTGCCAGCAGCGTAGGGATAACTAGCGGGAGTTACGAGCAGTACTTC.

As DNA, the CDR3 is TGTGCCAGCAGTGAAGGACTAGCGGGAGAGACCTCCTACGAGCAGTACTTC. It is translated as CASSEGLAGETSYEQYF. This chain joins TRBV6-1 and TRBJ2-7; the match to TRBD2 covers 12 bases. CDR3 size: 17 residues. Trimming took 1 base from V and 0 from J; bases not matched to a gene: 4. CDR1 MNHNS and CDR2 SASEGT come from the germline V gene.

This chain uses TRBV29-1 with TRBJ2-3, with TRBD1 matching over 7 bases. The CDR3 covers 16 residues. Germline CDR1 SQVTM, CDR2 ANQGSEA. The V gene end was trimmed by 0 bases and the J gene end by 6 bases; junction bases not matched to a gene: 12. CDR3 sequence: CSVEDGRTGDWDTQYF. The CDR3 DNA is TGCAGCGTTGAAGATGGCAGGACAGGAGACTGGGATACGCAGTATTTT.

The CDR3 is CASSEEATNSYEQYF. Written as DNA, the CDR3 is TGTGCCAGCAGTGAAGAGGCCACCAACTCCTACGAGCAGTACTTC. The gene calls are TRBV6-1 and TRBJ2-7; D is undetermined. Trimming took 1 base from V and 0 from J, leaving 10 bases between them. Germline CDR1 MNHNS, CDR2 SASEGT. CDR3 length: 15 amino acids.

The rearrangement uses TRBV7-9 and TRBJ2-1; 11 positions match TRBD2. V gave up 4 bases and J gave up 3 bases; unmatched junction bases: 11. Germline loops: CDR1 SEHNR, CDR2 FQNEAQ (reference sequence). This CDR3 region has 18 residues. CDR3 protein: CASSSSLAGTSGYNEQFF. Here the CDR3 DNA reads TGTGCCAGCAGCTCCAGTCTGGCCGGGACTAGCGGCTACAATGAGCAGTTCTTC.